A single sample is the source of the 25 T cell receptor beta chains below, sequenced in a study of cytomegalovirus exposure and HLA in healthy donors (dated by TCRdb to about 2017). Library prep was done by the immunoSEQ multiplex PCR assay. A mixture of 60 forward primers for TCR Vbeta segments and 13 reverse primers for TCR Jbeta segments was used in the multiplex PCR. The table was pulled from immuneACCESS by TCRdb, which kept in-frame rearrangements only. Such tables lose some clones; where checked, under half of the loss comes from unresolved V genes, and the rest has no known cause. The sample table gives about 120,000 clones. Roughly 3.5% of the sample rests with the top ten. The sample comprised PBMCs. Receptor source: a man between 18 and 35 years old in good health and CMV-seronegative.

The CDR3 reads CASSSPGRENTEAFF. The CDR3, as DNA: TGTGCCAGCAGCTCGCCCGGGAGAGAGAACACTGAAGCTTTCTTT. V gene TRBV9 combines with J gene TRBJ1-1; D is uncertain. The CDR3 extends over 15 amino acids. The germline gives CDR1 SGDLS, CDR2 YYNGEE. V was clipped by 4 bases and J by 1 base, with 14 bases between them.

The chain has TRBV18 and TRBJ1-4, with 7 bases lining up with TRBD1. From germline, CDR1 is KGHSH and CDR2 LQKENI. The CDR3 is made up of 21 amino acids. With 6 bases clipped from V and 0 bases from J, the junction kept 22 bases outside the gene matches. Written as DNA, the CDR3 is TGTGCCAGCTCGCCCAGAGGGCTTCGGGACAGTCGAGGGGCAACTAATGAAAAACTGTTTTTT. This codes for CASSPRGLRDSRGATNEKLFF.

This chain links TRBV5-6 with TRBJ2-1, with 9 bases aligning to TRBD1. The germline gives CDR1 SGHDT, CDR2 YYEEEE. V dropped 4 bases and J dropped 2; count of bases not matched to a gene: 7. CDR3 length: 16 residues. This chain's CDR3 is CASSPPGTGPYNEQFF. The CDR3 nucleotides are TGTGCCAGCAGCCCCCCCGGGACAGGGCCCTACAATGAGCAGTTCTTC.

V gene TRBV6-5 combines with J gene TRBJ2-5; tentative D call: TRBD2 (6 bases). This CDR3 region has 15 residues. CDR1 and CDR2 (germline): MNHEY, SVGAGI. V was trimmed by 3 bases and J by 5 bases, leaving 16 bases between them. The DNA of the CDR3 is TGTGCCAGCAGTTATGGTGGCGGGAACGGGGAGACCCAGTACTTC. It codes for CASSYGGGNGETQYF.

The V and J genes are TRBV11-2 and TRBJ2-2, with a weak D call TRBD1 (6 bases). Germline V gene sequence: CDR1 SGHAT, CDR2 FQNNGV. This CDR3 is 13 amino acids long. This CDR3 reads CAIKGANTGELFF. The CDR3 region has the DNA TGTGCTATTAAGGGGGCGAACACCGGGGAGCTGTTTTTT.

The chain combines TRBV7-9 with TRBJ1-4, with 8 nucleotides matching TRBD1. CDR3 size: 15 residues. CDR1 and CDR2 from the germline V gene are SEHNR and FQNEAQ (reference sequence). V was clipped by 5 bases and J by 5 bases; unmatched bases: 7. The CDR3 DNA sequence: TGTGCCAGCAGCCCCCGGGACAGGCTAAATGAAAAACTGTTTTTT. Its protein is CASSPRDRLNEKLFF.

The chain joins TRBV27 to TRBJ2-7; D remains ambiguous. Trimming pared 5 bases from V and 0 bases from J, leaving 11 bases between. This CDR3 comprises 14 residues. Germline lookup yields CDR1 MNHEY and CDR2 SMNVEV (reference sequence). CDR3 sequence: CASSGDMSSYEQYF. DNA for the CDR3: TGTGCCAGCAGTGGCGACATGAGCTCCTACGAGCAGTACTTC.

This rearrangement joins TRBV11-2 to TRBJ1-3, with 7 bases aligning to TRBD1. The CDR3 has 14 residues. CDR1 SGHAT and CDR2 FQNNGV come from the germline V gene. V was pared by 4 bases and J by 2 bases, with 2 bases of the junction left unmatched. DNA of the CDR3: TGTGCCAGCAGCTCCGACAGGGCTGGAAACACCATATATTTT. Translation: CASSSDRAGNTIYF.

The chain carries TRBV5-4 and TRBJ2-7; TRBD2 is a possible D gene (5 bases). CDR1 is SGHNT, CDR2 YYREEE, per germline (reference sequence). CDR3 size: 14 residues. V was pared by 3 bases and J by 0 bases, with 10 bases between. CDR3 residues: CASSSGRGSYEQYF. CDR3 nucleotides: TGTGCCAGCAGCTCTGGACGGGGCTCCTACGAGCAGTACTTC.

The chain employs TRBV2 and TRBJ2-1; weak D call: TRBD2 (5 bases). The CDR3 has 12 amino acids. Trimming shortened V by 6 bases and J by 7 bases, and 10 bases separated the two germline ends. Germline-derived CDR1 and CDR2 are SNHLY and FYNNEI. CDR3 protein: CASRTLANEQFF. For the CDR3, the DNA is TGTGCCAGCAGGACCCTAGCTAATGAGCAGTTCTTC.

The CDR3 reads CASSLVGGHEQYF. The DNA for the CDR3 is TGTGCCAGCAGCTTAGTAGGGGGACACGAGCAGTACTTC. The chain couples TRBV7-8 to TRBJ2-7; possible D gene TRBD1, 6 bases. The CDR3 totals 13 residues. In germline, CDR1 is SGHVS, CDR2 FQNEAQ. V was pared by 1 base and J by 5 bases, with 9 bases between.

The CDR3 reads CASSSRDRRHEQYF. CDR3 nucleotides: TGTGCCAGCAGCTCCCGGGACAGGCGCCACGAGCAGTACTTC. The chain has TRBV6-1 and TRBJ2-7; 8 positions match TRBD1. Germline lookup yields CDR1 MNHNS and CDR2 SASEGT. The CDR3 contains 14 residues. With 6 bases clipped from V and 5 bases from J, the junction kept 9 bases outside the gene matches.

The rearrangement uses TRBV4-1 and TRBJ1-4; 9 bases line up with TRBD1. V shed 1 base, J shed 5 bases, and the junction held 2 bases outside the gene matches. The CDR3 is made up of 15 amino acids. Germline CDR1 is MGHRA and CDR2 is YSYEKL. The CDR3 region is CASSQAGTGNEKLFF. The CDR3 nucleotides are TGCGCCAGCAGCCAAGCCGGGACAGGGAATGAAAAACTGTTTTTT.

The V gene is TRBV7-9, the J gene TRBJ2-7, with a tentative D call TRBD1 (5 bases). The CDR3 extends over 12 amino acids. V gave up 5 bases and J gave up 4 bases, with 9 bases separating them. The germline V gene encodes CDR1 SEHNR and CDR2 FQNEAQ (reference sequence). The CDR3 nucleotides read TGTGCCAGCAGCCCACAGGCTTACGAGCAGTACTTC. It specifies CASSPQAYEQYF.

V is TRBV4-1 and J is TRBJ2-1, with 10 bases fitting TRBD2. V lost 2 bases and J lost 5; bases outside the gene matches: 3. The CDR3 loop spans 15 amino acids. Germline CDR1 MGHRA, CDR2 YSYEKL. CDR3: CASSQSSGGHNEQFF. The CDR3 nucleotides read TGCGCCAGCAGCCAATCTAGCGGGGGTCACAATGAGCAGTTCTTC.

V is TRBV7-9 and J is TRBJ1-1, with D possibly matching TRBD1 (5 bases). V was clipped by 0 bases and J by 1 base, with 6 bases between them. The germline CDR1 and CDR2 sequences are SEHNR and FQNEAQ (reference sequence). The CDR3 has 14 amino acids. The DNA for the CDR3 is TGTGCCAGCAGCTTAGCGGGGGGGAACACTGAAGCTTTCTTT. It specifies CASSLAGGNTEAFF. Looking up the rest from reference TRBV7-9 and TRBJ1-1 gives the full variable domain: DTGVSQNPRHKITKRGQNVTFRCDPISEHNRLYWYRQTLGQGPEFLTYFQNEAQLEKSRLLSDRFSAERPKGSFSTLEIQRTEQGDSAMYLCASSLAGGNTEAFFGQGTRLTVV.

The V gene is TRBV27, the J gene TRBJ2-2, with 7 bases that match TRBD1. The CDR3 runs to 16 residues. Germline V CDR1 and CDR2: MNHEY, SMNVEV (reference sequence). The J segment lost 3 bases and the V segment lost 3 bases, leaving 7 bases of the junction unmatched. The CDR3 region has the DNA TGTGCCAGCAGTTTGTTCACGCAGGGGGACACCGGGGAGCTGTTTTTT. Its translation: CASSLFTQGDTGELFF.

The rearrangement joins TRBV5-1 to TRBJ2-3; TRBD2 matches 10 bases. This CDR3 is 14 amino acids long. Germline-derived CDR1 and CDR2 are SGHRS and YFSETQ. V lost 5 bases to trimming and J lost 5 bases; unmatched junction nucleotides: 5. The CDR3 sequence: CASSLPSGGDTQYF. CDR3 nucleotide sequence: TGCGCCAGCAGTTTACCTAGCGGGGGAGATACGCAGTATTTT.

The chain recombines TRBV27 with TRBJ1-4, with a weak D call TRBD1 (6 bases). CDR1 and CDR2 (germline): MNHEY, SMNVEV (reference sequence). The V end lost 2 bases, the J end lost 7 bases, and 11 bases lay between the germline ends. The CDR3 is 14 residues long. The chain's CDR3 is CASSLTGLGEKLFF. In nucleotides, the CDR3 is TGTGCCAGCAGTTTAACAGGGTTGGGTGAAAAACTGTTTTTT.

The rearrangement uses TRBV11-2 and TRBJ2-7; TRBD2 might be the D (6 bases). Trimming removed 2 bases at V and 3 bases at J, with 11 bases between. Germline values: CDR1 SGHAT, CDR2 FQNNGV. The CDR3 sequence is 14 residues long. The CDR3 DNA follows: TGTGCCAGCAGCTTAAATCCCGGGGGCTACGAGCAGTACTTC. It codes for CASSLNPGGYEQYF.

This CDR3 reads CASSTGQETQYF. As DNA, the CDR3 is TGTGCCAGTTCCACGGGTCAAGAGACCCAGTACTTC. The chain couples TRBV19 to TRBJ2-5; no firm D call. This CDR3 contains 12 residues. V lost 8 bases and J 2 bases, leaving 9 bases between the germline ends. CDR1 and CDR2 from the germline V gene are LNHDA and SQIVND (reference sequence).

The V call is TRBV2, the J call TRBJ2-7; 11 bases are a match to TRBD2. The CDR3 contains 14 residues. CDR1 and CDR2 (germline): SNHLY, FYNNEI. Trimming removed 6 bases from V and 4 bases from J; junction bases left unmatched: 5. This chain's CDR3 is CASSHSGGDYEQYF. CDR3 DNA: TGTGCCAGCAGCCATAGCGGGGGGGATTACGAGCAGTACTTC.

This CDR3 is CASSLTTAGAMYEQYF. CDR3 bases: TGCGCCAGCAGCTTGACTACGGCGGGAGCTATGTACGAGCAGTACTTC. The chain recombines TRBV5-1 with TRBJ2-7, with 7 bases lining up with TRBD2. Losses at the gene ends were 1 base for V and 4 bases for J; bases not matched to a gene: 11. Per the germline V gene, CDR1 is SGHRS and CDR2 is YFSETQ. The CDR3 runs 16 residues.

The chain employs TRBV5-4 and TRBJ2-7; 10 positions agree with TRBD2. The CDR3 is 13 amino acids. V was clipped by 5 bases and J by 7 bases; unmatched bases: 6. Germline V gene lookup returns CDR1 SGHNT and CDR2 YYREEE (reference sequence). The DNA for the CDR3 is TGTGCCAGCAGTCTAGCGGGAGTTCGGGAGCAGTACTTC. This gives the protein CASSLAGVREQYF.

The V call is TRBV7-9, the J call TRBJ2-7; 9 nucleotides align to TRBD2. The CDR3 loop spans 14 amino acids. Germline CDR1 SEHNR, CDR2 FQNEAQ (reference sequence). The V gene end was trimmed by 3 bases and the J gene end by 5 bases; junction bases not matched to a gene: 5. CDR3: CASSFLRGGHEQYF. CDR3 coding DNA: TGTGCCAGCAGCTTCTTGCGGGGGGGCCACGAGCAGTACTTC.